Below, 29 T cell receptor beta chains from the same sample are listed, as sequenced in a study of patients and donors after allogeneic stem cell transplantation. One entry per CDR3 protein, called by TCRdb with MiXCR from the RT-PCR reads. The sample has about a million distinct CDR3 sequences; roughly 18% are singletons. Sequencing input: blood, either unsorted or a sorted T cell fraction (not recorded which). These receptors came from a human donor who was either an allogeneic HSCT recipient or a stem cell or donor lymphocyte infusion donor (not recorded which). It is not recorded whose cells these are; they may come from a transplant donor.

The CDR3 is CASTTSLAGGRNEQFF. The CDR3 DNA sequence: TGTGCCAGCACCACGTCTCTAGCGGGAGGAAGGAATGAGCAGTTCTTC. This chain uses TRBV9 with TRBJ2-1; 11 nucleotides match TRBD2. V trimming: 6 bases; J trimming: 7 bases; junction bases outside the gene matches: 12. The CDR3 loop spans 16 amino acids. From germline, CDR1 is SGDLS and CDR2 YYNGEE.

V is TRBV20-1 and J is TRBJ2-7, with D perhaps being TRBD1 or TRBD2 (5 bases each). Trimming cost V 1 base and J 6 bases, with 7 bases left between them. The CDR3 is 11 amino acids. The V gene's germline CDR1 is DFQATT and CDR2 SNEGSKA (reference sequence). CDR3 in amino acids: CSARGGAEQYF. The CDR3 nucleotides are TGCAGTGCTAGAGGAGGGGCCGAGCAGTACTTC.

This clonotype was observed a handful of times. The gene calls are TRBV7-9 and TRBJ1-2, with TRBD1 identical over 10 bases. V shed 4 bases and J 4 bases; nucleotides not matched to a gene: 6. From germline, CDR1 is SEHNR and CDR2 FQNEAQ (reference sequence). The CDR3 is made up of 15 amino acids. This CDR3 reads CASSSQTGGAYGYTF. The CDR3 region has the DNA TGTGCCAGCAGCTCCCAGACAGGGGGCGCCTATGGCTACACCTTC.

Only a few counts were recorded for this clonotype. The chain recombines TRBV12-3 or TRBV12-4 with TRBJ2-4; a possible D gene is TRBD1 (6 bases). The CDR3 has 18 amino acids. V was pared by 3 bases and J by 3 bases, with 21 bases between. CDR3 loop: CASSFGQTGISVKNIQYF. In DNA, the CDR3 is TGTGCCAGCAGTTTCGGCCAAACAGGGATCTCGGTCAAAAACATTCAGTACTTC.

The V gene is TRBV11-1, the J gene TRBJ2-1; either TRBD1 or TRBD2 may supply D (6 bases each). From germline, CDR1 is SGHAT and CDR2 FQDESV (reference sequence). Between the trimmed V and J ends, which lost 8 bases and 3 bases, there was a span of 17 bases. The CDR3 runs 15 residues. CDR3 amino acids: CASCGGQGSYNEQFF. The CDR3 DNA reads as TGTGCCAGCTGCGGAGGGCAGGGGAGCTACAATGAGCAGTTCTTC.

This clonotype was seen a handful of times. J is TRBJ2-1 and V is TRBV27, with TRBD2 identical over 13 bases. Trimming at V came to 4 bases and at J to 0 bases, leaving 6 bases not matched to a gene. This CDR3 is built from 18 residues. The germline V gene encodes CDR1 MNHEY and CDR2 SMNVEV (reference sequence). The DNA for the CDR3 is TGTGCCAGCAGTTGGGGACTAGCGGGGTCGAGCTCCTACAATGAGCAGTTCTTC. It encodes CASSWGLAGSSSYNEQFF.

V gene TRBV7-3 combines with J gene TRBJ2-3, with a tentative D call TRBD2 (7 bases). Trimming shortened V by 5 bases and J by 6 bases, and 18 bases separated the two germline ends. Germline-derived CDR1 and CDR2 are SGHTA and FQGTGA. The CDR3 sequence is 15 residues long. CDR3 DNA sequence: TGTGCCAGCAGCCCAGGCTCGGGGGGCGTGGATACGCAGTATTTT. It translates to CASSPGSGGVDTQYF.

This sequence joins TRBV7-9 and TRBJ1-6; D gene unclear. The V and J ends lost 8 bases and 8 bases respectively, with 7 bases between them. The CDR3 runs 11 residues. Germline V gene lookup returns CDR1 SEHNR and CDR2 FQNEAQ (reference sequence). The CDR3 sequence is CASAPDSPLHF. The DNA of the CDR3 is TGTGCCAGCGCGCCGGATTCACCCCTCCACTTT.

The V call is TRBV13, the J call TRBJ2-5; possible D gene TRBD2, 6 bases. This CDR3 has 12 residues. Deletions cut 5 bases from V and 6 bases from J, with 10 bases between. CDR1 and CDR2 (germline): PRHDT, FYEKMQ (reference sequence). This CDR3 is CASSGRTQTQYF. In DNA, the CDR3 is TGTGCCAGCAGCGGGAGGACGCAGACCCAGTACTTC. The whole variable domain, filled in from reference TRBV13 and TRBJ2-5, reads AAGVIQSPRHLIKEKRETATLKCYPIPRHDTVYWYQQGPGQDPQFLISFYEKMQSDKGSIPDRFSAQQFSDYHSELNMSSLELGDSALYFCASSGRTQTQYFGPGTRLLVL.

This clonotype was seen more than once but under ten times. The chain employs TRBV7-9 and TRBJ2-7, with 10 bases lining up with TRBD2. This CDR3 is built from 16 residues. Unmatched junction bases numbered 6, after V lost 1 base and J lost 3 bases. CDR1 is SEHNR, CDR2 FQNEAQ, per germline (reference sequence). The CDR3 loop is CASSLESLAGVYEQYF. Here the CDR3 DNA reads TGTGCCAGCAGCTTAGAGTCGCTAGCGGGAGTCTACGAGCAGTACTTC.

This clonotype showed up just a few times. CDR3 nucleotide sequence: TGTGCCAGCTCCCGGGGCAGGACGAACACCGGGGAGCTGTTTTTT. It translates to CASSRGRTNTGELFF. The V gene is TRBV27, the J gene TRBJ2-2; D might be TRBD1 or TRBD2, each matching 5 bases. The CDR3 consists of 15 residues. V shed 8 bases and J shed 0 bases, with 13 bases lying between them. Germline assignment: CDR1 MNHEY and CDR2 SMNVEV (reference sequence).

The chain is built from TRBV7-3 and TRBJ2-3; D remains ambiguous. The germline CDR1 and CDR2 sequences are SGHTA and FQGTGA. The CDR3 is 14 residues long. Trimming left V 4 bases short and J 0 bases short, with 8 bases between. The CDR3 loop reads CASSSKLSTDTQYF. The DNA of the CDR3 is TGTGCCAGCAGCTCCAAACTAAGCACAGATACGCAGTATTTT.

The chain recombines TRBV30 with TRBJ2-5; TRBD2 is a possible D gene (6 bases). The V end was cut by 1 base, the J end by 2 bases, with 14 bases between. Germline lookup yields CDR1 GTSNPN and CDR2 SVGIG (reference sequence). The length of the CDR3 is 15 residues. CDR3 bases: TGTGCCTGGAGTGCCACGACTAGAGCGCAAGAGACCCAGTACTTC. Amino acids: CAWSATTRAQETQYF.

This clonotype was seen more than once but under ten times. The CDR3 DNA is TGCAGTGCTAGTGCCAGGGACGTATACGAGCAGTACTTC. Encoded protein: CSASARDVYEQYF. The V and J genes are TRBV20-1 and TRBJ2-7, with D possibly called TRBD1 or TRBD2 (5 bases each). This CDR3 contains 13 residues. Germline loops: CDR1 DFQATT, CDR2 SNEGSKA (reference sequence). Trimming took 3 bases from V and 4 from J, leaving 13 bases between them.

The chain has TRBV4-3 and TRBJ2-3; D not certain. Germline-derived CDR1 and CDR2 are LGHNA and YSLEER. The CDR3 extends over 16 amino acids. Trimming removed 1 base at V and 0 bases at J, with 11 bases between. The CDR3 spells CASSQATVTSTDTQYF. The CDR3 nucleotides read TGCGCCAGCAGCCAAGCGACGGTGACTAGCACAGATACGCAGTATTTT.

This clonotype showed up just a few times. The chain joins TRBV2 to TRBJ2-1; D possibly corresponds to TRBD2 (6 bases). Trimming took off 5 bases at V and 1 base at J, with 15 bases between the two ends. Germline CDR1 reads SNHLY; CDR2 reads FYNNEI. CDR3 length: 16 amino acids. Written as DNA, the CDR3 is TGTGCCAGCAGTCCCTGGGGACTGGCATCCTACAATGAGCAGTTCTTC. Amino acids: CASSPWGLASYNEQFF.

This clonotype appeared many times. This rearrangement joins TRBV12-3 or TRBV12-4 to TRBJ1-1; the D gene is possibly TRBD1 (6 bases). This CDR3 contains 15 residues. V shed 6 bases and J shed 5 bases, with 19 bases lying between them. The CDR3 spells CASSPQQGVGTEAFF. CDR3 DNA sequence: TGTGCCAGCAGCCCCCAACAGGGCGTAGGTACTGAAGCTTTCTTT.

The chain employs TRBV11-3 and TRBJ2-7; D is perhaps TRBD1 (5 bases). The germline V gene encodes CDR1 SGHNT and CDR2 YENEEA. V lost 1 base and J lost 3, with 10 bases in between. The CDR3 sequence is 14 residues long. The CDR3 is CASSLVGADYEQYF. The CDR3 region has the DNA TGTGCCAGCAGCTTAGTAGGGGCTGACTACGAGCAGTACTTC.

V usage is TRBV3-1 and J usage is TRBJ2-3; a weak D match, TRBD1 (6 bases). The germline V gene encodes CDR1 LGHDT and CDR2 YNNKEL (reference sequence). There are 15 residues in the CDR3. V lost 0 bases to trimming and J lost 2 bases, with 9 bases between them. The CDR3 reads CASSQEGGPTDTQYF. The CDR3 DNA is TGTGCCAGCAGCCAAGAAGGGGGACCCACAGATACGCAGTATTTT.

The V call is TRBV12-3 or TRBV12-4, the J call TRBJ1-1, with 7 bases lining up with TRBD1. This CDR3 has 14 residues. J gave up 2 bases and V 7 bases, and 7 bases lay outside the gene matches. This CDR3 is CASKPDRANTEAFF. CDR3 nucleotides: TGTGCCAGCAAACCAGACAGGGCTAACACTGAAGCTTTCTTT.

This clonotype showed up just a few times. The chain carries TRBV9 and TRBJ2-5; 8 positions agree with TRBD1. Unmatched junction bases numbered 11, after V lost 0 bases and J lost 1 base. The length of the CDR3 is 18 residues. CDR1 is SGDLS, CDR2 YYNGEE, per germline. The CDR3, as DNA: TGTGCCAGCAGCGTAGGTGGCCGGACAGGGCCTTTCCAAGAGACCCAGTACTTC. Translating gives CASSVGGRTGPFQETQYF.

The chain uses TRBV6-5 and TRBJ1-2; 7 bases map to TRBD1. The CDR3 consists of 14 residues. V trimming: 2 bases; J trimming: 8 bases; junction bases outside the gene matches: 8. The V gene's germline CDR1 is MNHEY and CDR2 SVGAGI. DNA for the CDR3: TGTGCCAGCAGTTACAACAGGGGCGCGCAAGGCTACACCTTC. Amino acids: CASSYNRGAQGYTF.

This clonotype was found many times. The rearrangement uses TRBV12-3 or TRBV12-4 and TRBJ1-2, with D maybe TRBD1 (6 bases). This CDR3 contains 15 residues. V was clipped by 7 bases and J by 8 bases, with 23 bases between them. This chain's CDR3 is CASTRHSYSGDGYTF. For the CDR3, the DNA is TGTGCCAGCACCCGGCACTCGTATTCAGGGGACGGCTACACCTTC.

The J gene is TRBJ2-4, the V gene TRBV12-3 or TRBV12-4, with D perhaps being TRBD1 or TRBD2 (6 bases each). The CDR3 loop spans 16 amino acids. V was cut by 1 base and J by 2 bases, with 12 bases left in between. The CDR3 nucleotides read TGTGCCAGCAGTTTAGAAGTTGGGGGGCCCAAAAACATTCAGTACTTC. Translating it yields CASSLEVGGPKNIQYF.

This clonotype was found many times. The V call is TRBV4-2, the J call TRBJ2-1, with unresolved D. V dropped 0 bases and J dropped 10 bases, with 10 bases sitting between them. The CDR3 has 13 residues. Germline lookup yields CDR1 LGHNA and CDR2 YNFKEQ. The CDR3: CASSQDARSEQFF. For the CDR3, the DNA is TGTGCCAGCAGCCAAGATGCACGCTCGGAGCAGTTCTTC.

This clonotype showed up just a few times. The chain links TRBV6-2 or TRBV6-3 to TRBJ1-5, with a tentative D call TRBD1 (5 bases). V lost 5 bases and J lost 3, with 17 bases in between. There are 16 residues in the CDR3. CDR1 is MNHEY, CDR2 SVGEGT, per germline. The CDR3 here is CASSQGGRGNNQPQHF. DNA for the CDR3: TGTGCCAGCAGTCAAGGAGGCCGGGGCAACAATCAGCCCCAGCATTTT.

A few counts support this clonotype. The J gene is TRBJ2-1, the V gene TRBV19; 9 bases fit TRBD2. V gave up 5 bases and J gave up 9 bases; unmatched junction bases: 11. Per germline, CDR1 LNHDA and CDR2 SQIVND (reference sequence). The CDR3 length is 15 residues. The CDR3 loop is CASSLLTSGMSEQFF. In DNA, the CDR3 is TGTGCCAGTAGTCTGTTGACTAGCGGCATGAGTGAGCAGTTCTTC.

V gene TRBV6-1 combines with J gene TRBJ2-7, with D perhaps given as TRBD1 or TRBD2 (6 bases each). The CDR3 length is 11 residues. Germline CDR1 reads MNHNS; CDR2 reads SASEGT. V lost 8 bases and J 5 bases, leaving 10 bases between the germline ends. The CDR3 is CASRRGDEQYF. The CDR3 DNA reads TGTGCCAGCCGAAGGGGGGACGAGCAGTACTTC.

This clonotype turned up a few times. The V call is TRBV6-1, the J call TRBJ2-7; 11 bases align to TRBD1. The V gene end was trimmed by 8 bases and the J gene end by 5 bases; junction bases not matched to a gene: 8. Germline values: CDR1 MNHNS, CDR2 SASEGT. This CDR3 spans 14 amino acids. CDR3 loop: CASRGPGQGDEQYF. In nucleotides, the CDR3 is TGTGCCAGCCGTGGACCGGGACAGGGGGACGAGCAGTACTTC.